A single T cell receptor beta chain is shown here with its context. The source of the sample is a study of T cell changes during pregnancy in multiple sclerosis. TCRdb's copy holds only in-frame clones and misses some; the assay was immunoSEQ multiplex PCR. The profile shows fewer than 25,000 clones, about nine tenths of them singletons. This CDR3 contains 10 residues. Per germline, CDR1 MNHNY and CDR2 SVGAGI (reference sequence). V lost 8 bases, J lost 5 bases, and 4 bases lay in between. J is TRBJ2-1 and V is TRBV6-6; D is undetermined. Sequencing used CD8+ T cells from peripheral blood mononuclear cells, obtained in the third trimester of pregnancy. The origin of this receptor is a female donor in good health, enrolled as a control in a pregnancy study. CDR3 nucleotide sequence: TGTGCCAGCGGAGACAATGAGCAGTTCTTC. It codes for CASGDNEQFF.